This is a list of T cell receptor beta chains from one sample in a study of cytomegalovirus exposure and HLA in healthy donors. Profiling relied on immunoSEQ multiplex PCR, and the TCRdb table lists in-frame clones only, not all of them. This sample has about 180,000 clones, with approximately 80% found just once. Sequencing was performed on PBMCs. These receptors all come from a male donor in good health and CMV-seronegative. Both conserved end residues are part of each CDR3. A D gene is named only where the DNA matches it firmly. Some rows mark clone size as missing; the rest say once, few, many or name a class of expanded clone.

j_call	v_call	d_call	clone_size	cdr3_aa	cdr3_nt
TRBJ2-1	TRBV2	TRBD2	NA	CASSEAPAGGPGEQFF	TGTGCCAGCAGTGAAGCGCCAGCGGGGGGGCCCGGTGAGCAGTTCTTC
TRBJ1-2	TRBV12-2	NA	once	CASRLAGARDRGNYGYTF	TGTGCAAGTCGCTTAGCGGGGGCCCGGGACAGGGGTAACTATGGCTACACCTTC
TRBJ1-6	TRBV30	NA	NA	CAWSVTGYNSPLHF	TGTGCCTGGAGTGTTACAGGGTATAATTCACCCCTCCACTTT
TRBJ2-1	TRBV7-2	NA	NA	CASSFSRFLNEQFF	TGTGCCAGCAGCTTTTCTAGGTTCCTCAATGAGCAGTTCTTC
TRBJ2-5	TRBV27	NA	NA	CASRFGQGLKTQYF	TGTGCCAGCAGATTCGGGCAGGGTCTGAAGACCCAGTACTTC
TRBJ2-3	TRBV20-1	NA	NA	CSKREKDTQYF	TGCAGTAAGCGAGAAAAGGATACGCAGTATTTT
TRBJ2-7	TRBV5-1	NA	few	CASSLPGAYEQYF	TGCGCCAGCAGCTTGCCAGGGGCCTACGAGCAGTACTTC
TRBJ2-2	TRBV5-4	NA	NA	CAQRRWGGTGELFF	TGTGCCCAACGCCGTTGGGGCGGAACCGGGGAGCTGTTTTTT
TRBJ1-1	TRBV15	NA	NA	CATSRDRANTEAFF	TGTGCCACCAGCAGAGACAGGGCTAACACTGAAGCTTTCTTT
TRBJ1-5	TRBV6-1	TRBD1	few	CASSLNDRGLSPQHF	TGTGCCAGCAGCCTGAACGACAGGGGGCTGAGTCCCCAGCATTTT
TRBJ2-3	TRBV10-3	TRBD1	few	CAIGTGGGFTDTQYF	TGTGCCATCGGGACAGGGGGCGGATTCACAGATACGCAGTATTTT
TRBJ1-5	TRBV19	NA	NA	CASKTGGQPQHF	TGTGCCAGTAAAACCGGAGGCCAGCCCCAGCATTTT
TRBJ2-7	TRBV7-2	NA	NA	CASSSSGPSYEQYF	TGTGCCAGCAGCTCCAGCGGACCTTCCTACGAGCAGTACTTC
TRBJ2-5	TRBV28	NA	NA	CASLGVQGWETQYF	TGTGCCAGCCTGGGAGTCCAGGGGTGGGAGACCCAGTACTTC
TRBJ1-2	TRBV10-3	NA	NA	CAISEQGDFGYGYTF	TGTGCCATCAGTGAACAGGGAGATTTTGGCTATGGCTACACCTTC
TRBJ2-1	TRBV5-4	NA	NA	CASSLGPGTRLSNEQFF	TGTGCCAGCAGCTTGGGGCCCGGGACAAGGTTGAGTAATGAGCAGTTCTTC
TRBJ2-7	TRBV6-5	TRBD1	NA	CASSHTRDRPYEQYF	TGTGCCAGCAGCCACACACGGGACAGACCCTACGAGCAGTACTTC
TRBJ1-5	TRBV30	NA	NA	CAWSAGSNQPQHF	TGTGCCTGGAGTGCAGGGAGCAATCAGCCCCAGCATTTT
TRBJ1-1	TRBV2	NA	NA	CASSEGGGGTEAFF	TGTGCCAGCAGTGAAGGGGGGGGCGGCACTGAAGCTTTCTTT
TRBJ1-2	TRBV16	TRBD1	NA	CASSQSGRGSYGYTF	TGTGCCAGCAGCCAATCGGGCAGGGGGTCATATGGCTACACCTTC
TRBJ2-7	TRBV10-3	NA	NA	CAISDSTQGNGEQYF	TGTGCCATCAGTGACTCAACCCAGGGGAACGGCGAGCAGTACTTC
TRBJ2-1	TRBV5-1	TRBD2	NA	CASSLLLAGGSNEQFF	TGCGCCAGCAGCTTGCTTCTAGCGGGAGGTTCCAATGAGCAGTTCTTC
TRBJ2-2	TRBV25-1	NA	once	CASSEYSGNTGELFF	TGTGCCAGCAGTGAATATTCCGGGAACACCGGGGAGCTGTTTTTT
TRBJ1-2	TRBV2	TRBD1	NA	CASSAQLRTGYSGYTF	TGTGCCAGCAGTGCCCAGTTGAGGACAGGGTACAGTGGCTACACCTTC
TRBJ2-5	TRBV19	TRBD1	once	CASSNRGQETQYF	TGTGCCAGTAGTAACAGGGGGCAAGAGACCCAGTACTTC
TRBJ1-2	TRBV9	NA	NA	CASSGGYGYTF	TGTGCCAGCAGCGGCGGCTATGGCTACACCTTC
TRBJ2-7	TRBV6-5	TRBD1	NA	CASRLTGAYEQYF	TGTGCCAGCAGGCTTACAGGGGCCTACGAGCAGTACTTC
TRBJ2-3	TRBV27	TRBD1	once	CASSSRGTLGDTQYF	TGTGCCAGCAGTTCCAGGGGGACCCTCGGAGATACGCAGTATTTT
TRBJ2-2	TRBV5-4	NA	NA	CASSLGRITLAGELFF	TGTGCCAGCAGCTTGGGAAGAATAACTTTAGCCGGGGAGCTGTTTTTT